A selection of T cell receptor beta chains follows, all from one sample in a study of T cells in Graves' hyperthyroidism and ophthalmopathy. TCRdb re-analysed the multiplex PCR reads in MiXCR, keeping a single row per CDR3 protein. The table has just under 750,000 distinct CDR3 sequences, about 35% seen once. The sequenced sample consisted of blood. The receptors were gathered from a woman aged 40 to 49 with Graves' hyperthyroidism. Both conserved end residues are part of each CDR3.

J gene,V gene,CDR3 protein
TRBJ1-4,TRBV7-9,CASSLVSDSSGGEKLFF
TRBJ1-1,TRBV14,CASSHWGSGVGTEAFF
TRBJ1-2,TRBV7-4,CASSQGYRATGSGYTF
TRBJ1-1,TRBV7-3,CASNMWLRGMNTEAFF
TRBJ2-2,TRBV7-8,CASSLLASGELFF
TRBJ1-2,TRBV25-1,CASVRGLGSYGYIF
TRBJ1-2,TRBV27,CASSYRGWDYGYTF
TRBJ1-5,TRBV6-2/TRBV6-3,CASNTPTRYNQPQHF
TRBJ2-7,TRBV11-2,CASSFGPASSYEQYF
TRBJ1-3,TRBV2,CASSEVNTIYF
TRBJ2-6,TRBV4-3,CASSQDLIFRVAGANVLTF
TRBJ1-6,TRBV19,CASATGPYNSPLHF
TRBJ1-4,TRBV6-5,CAISYSWGRTNEKLFF
TRBJ2-6,TRBV6-5,CASRVVGTGTTSGANVLTF
TRBJ1-1,TRBV29-1,CSAPGPLNTEAFF
TRBJ1-6,TRBV18,CASSPERTGNNSPLHF
TRBJ1-5,TRBV25-1,CASSESGVNQPQHF
TRBJ2-7,TRBV20-1,CSASLLAGDEQYF
TRBJ1-1,TRBV20-1,CSAPTAGGATEAFF
TRBJ2-2,TRBV6-5,CASSYGVVLTGELFF
TRBJ1-2,TRBV12-3/TRBV12-4,CASSPGGEIKYTF
TRBJ1-2,TRBV30,CAWSANPSIGYTF
TRBJ2-7,TRBV29-1,CSVVRQGYHYEQYF
TRBJ2-2,TRBV12-5,CASGLVNGATGELFF
TRBJ1-2,TRBV6-5,CASSYSRTDGYTF
TRBJ1-2,TRBV25-1,CASVGRANYGYTF
TRBJ1-6,TRBV2,CASSVQGSNSPLHF
TRBJ1-5,TRBV20-1,CSARTPLSAQHF
TRBJ1-4,TRBV29-1,CSVEFAREANEKLFF
TRBJ1-5,TRBV10-3,CASSPPSGNQPQHF
TRBJ2-2,TRBV12-3/TRBV12-4,CASSSQPQGGTGELFF
TRBJ1-2,TRBV24-1,CATSDPSAARYTF
TRBJ2-5,TRBV12-3/TRBV12-4,CASSGWNQETQYF
TRBJ2-3,TRBV28,CASSLRRGDTQYF
TRBJ1-1,TRBV7-9,CASSLQGIF
TRBJ1-2,TRBV7-2,CASSSPTGSNYGYTF
TRBJ2-5,TRBV7-9,CASSHGWGSETQYF
TRBJ1-3,TRBV5-6,CANSLTDGNTIYF
TRBJ2-5,TRBV6-5,CASSYTGLGSQTQYF
TRBJ2-7,TRBV10-3,CATGENYEQYF
TRBJ1-5,TRBV10-3,CAISERGLSNQPQHF
TRBJ1-2,TRBV7-9,CASSQEVDRDYGYTF
TRBJ2-7,TRBV5-8,CASSTETGLAGYEQYF
TRBJ1-2,TRBV7-8,CASSPFPQGAVGYTF
TRBJ2-3,TRBV3-1,CASSRGHQGAADTQYF
TRBJ2-7,TRBV5-1,CASSEPGPYYEQYF
TRBJ2-7,TRBV20-1,CSASSDGTNYEQYF
TRBJ1-6,TRBV6-5,CASSLGTAINPHF
TRBJ2-3,TRBV2,CASKDFLLTDTQYF
TRBJ1-6,TRBV7-9,CASSPTTLGAYNSPLHF
TRBJ2-5,TRBV7-8,CASRERTGHQETQYF
TRBJ2-5,TRBV7-2,CASTPDSQVDGTQYF
TRBJ1-2,TRBV9,CASSEGNGQGTYGYTF
TRBJ2-7,TRBV19,CASNPQAGSGEQYF
TRBJ2-7,TRBV7-2,CASSRRQSSYEQYF
TRBJ1-4,TRBV14,CASSPGAAEKLFF
TRBJ1-2,TRBV2,CASRQQRYGYTF
TRBJ2-2,TRBV7-9,CASSHEGGRGTGELFF
TRBJ2-7,TRBV4-3,CASSQGVTSGTVYEQYF
TRBJ2-7,TRBV11-2,CASSQEQATYEQYF